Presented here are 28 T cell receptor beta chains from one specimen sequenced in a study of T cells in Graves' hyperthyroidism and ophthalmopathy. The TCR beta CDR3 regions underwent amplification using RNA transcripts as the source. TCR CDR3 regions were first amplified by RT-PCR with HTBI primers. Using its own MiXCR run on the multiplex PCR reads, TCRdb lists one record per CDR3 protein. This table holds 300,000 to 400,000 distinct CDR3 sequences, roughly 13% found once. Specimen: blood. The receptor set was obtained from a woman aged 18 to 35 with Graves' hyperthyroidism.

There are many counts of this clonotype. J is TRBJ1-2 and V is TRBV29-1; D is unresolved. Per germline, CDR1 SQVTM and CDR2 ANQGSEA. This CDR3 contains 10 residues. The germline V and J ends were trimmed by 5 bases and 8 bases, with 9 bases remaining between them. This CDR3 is CSVQESGYTF. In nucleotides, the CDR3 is TGCAGCGTTCAGGAGTCCGGCTACACCTTC.

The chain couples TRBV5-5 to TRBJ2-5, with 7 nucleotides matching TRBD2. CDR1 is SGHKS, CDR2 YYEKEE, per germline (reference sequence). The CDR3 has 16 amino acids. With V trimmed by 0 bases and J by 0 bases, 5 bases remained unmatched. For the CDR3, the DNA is TGTGCCAGCAGCTTGGCTAGCGGAAGAAACCAAGAGACCCAGTACTTC. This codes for CASSLASGRNQETQYF.

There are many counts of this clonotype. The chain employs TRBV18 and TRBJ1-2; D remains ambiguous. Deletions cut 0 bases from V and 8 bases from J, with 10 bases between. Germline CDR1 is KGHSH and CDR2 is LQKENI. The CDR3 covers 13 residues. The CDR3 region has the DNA TGTGCCAGCTCACCACCCGTCACCGAAGGCTACACCTTC. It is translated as CASSPPVTEGYTF.

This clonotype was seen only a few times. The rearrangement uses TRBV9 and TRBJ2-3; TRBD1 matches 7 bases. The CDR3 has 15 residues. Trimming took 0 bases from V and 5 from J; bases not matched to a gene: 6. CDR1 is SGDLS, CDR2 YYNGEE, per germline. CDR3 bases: TGTGCCAGCAGCGTAGACGCAGGGGGAATAGATACGCAGTATTTT. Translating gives CASSVDAGGIDTQYF.

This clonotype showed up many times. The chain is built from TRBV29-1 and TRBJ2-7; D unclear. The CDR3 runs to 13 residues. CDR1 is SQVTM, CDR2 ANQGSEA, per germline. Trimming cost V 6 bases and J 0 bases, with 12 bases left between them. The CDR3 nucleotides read TGCAGCGTCGTCGGGCCCGACTCCTACGAGCAGTACTTC. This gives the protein CSVVGPDSYEQYF.

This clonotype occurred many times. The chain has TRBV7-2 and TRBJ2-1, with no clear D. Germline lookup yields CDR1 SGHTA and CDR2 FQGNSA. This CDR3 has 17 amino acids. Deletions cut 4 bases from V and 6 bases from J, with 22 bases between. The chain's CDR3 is CASSSSGWSLRVNEQFF. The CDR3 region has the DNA TGTGCCAGCAGCTCATCCGGTTGGTCCCTCCGAGTCAATGAGCAGTTCTTC.

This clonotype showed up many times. The CDR3 loop reads CASSATFGLTWELGYGYTF. As DNA, the CDR3 is TGTGCCAGCAGCGCAACATTTGGGCTGACATGGGAGTTGGGCTATGGCTACACCTTC. V and J are TRBV28 and TRBJ1-2; D unresolved. Trimming stripped 6 bases from V and 4 bases from J, with 30 bases between. The CDR3 runs to 19 residues. The germline CDR1 and CDR2 sequences are MDHEN and SYDVKM.

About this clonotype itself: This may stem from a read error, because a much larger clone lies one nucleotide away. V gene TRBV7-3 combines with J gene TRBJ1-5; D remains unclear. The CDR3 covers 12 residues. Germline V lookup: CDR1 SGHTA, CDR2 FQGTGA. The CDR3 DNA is TGTGTCAGCAACGTAAGCAATCAGCCCCAGCATTTT. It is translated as CVSNVSNQPQHF.

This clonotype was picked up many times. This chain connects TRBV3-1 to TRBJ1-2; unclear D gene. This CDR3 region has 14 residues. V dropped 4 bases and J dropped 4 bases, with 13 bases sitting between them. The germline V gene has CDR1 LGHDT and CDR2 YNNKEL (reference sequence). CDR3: CASSPLRQVYGYTF. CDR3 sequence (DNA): TGTGCCAGCAGCCCGCTCAGACAAGTCTATGGCTACACCTTC.

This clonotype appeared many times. The CDR3 reads CASSLGFQSTEAFF. CDR3 nucleotide sequence: TGTGCCAGCAGTTTGGGGTTCCAGAGCACTGAAGCTTTCTTT. The rearrangement joins TRBV28 to TRBJ1-1; D unresolved. Trimming removed 3 bases from V and 4 bases from J, with 12 bases in between. Germline CDR1 is MDHEN and CDR2 is SYDVKM. The CDR3 has 14 amino acids.

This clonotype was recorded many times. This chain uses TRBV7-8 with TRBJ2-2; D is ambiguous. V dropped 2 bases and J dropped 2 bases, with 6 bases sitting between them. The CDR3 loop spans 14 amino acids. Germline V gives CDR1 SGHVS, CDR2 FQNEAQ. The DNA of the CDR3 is TGTGCCAGCAGCTTAAGCAGAAACACCGGGGAGCTGTTTTTT. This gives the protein CASSLSRNTGELFF.

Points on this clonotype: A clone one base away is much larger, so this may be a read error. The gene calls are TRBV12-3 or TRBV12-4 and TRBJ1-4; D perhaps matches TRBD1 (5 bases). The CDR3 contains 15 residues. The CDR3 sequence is CAGSSGNPTNEKLFF. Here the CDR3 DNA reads TGTGCCGGCAGTTCAGGGAATCCAACTAATGAAAAACTGTTTTTT.

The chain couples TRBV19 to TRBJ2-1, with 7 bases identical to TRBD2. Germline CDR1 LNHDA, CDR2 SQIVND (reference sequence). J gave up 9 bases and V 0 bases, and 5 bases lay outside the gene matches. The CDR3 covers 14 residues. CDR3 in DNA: TGTGCCAGTAGTATAGACCCTAGCGGAACTGAGCAGTTCTTC. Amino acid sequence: CASSIDPSGTEQFF.

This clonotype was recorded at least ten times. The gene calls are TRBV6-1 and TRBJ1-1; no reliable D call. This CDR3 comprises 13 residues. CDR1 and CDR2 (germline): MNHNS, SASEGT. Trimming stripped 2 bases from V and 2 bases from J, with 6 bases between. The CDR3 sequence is CASSEQKNTEAFF. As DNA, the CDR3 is TGTGCCAGCAGTGAACAGAAAAACACTGAAGCTTTCTTT.

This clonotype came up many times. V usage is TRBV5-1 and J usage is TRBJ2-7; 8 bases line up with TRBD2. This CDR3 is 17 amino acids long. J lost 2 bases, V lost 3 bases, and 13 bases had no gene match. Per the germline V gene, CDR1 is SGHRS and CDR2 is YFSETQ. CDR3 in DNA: TGCGCCAGCAGCTCTGGGACTAGTTCGGACCCAACCTACGAGCAGTACTTC. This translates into CASSSGTSSDPTYEQYF.

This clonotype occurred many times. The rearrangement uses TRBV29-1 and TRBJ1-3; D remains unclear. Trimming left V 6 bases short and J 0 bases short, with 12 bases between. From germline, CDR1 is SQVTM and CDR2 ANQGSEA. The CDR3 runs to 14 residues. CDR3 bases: TGCAGCGTCCCAGGACCGAACTCTGGAAACACCATATATTTT. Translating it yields CSVPGPNSGNTIYF.

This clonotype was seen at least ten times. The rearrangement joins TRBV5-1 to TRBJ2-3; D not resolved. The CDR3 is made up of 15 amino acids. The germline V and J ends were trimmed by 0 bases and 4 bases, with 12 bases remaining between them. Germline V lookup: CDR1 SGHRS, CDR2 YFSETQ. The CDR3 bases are TGCGCCAGCAGCTTGGGCCAGGTCCGGGCAGATACGCAGTATTTT. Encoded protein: CASSLGQVRADTQYF.

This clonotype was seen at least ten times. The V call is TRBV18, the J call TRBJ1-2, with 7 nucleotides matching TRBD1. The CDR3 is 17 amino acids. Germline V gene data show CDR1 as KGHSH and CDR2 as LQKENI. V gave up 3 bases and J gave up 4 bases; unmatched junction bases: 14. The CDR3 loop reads CASSPRQGVGVRYGYTF. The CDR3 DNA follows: TGTGCCAGCTCACCCCGCCAGGGGGTTGGAGTACGCTATGGCTACACCTTC.

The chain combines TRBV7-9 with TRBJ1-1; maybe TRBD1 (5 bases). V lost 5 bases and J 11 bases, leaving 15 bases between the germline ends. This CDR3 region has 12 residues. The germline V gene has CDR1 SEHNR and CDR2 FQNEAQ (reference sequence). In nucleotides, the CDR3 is TGTGCCAGCAGCCGGGAGGGACGAGGGGCTTTCTTT. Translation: CASSREGRGAFF. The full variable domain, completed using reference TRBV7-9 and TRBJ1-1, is DTGVSQNPRHKITKRGQNVTFRCDPISEHNRLYWYRQTLGQGPEFLTYFQNEAQLEKSRLLSDRFSAERPKGSFSTLEIQRTEQGDSAMYLCASSREGRGAFFGQGTRLTVV.

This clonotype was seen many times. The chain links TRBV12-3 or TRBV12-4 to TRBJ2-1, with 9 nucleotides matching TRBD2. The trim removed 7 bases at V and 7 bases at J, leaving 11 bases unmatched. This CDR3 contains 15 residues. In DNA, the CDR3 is TGTGCCAGCACCCATCCGGCTAGCGGGACTAATGAGCAGTTCTTC. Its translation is CASTHPASGTNEQFF.

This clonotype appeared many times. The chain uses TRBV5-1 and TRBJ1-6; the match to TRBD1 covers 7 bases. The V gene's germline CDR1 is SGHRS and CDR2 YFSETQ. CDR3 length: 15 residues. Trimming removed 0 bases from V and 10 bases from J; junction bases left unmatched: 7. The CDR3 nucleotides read TGCGCCAGCAGCTTGGGATTGACAGGGAGCTCACCCCTCCACTTT. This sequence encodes CASSLGLTGSSPLHF.

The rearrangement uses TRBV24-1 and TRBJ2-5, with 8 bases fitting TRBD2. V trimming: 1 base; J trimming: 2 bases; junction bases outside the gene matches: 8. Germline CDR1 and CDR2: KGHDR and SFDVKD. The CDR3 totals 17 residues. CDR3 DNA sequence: TGTGCCACCAGTGATTTAAGGGCGGGAGGTGGGCAAGAGACCCAGTACTTC. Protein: CATSDLRAGGGQETQYF.

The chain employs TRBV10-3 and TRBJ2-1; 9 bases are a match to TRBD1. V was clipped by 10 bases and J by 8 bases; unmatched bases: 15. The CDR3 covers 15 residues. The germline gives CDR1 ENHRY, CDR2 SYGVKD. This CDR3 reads CATIPGTGRDYEQFF. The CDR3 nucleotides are TGTGCCACGATTCCCGGGACAGGGCGGGATTATGAGCAGTTCTTC.

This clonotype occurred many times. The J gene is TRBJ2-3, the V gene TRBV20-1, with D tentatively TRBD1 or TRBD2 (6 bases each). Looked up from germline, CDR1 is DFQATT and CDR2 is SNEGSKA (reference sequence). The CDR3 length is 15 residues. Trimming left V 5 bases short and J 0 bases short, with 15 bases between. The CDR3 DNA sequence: TGCAGTGCTTTTGGAGGGGGGCGGAGCACAGATACGCAGTATTTT. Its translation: CSAFGGGRSTDTQYF.

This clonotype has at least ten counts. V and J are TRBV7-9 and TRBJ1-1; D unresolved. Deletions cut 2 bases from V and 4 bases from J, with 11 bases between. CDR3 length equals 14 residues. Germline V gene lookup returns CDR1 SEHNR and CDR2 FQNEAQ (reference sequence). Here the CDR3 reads CASSLPGFITEAFF. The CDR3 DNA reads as TGTGCCAGCAGCTTACCGGGCTTTATCACTGAAGCTTTCTTT. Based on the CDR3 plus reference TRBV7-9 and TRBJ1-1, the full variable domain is DTGVSQNPRHKITKRGQNVTFRCDPISEHNRLYWYRQTLGQGPEFLTYFQNEAQLEKSRLLSDRFSAERPKGSFSTLEIQRTEQGDSAMYLCASSLPGFITEAFFGQGTRLTVV.

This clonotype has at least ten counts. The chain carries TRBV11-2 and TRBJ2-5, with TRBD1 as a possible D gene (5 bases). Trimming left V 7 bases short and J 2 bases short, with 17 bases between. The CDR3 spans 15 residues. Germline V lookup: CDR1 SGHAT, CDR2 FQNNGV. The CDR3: CASTFRGEKQETQYF. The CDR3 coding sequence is TGTGCCAGCACCTTTAGGGGTGAGAAACAAGAGACCCAGTACTTC.

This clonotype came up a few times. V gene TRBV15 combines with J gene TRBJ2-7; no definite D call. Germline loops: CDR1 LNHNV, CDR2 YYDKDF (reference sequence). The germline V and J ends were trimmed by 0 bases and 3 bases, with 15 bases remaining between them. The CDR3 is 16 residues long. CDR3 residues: CATSRDTKVVGYEQYF. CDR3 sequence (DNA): TGTGCCACCAGCAGAGATACGAAGGTTGTCGGCTACGAGCAGTACTTC.

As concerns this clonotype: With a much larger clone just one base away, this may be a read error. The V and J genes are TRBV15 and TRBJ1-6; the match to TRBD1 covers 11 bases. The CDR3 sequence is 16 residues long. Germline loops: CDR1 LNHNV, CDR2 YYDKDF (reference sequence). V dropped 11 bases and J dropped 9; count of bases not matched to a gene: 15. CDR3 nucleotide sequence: TGTGCCTCCATCAAGATGGAGGACAGGGGGCTTTCACCCCTCCACTTT. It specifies CASIKMEDRGLSPLHF.